A selection of T cell receptor beta chains follows, all from one sample in a study of preoperative IRX-2 immunotherapy in early breast cancer. Produced via immunoSEQ multiplex PCR; TCRdb's table is partial and in-frame only. In the table there are fewer than 70,000 clones, less than 95% of which are singletons. Sample collection occurred from a patient treated with IRX-2 immunotherapy. These receptors came from a human donor with breast cancer. CDR3s include the opening cysteine and the closing phenylalanine or tryptophan. The D gene is left open where the match is weak. Rows give clone size only sometimes, using once, few, many, or a class for an expanded clone.

abundance: NA; j_gene: TRBJ2-2; v_gene: TRBV9; d_gene: NA; CDR3aa: CASSVAGFPGELFF; CDR3nt: TGTGCCAGCAGCGTAGCCGGGTTTCCCGGGGAGCTGTTTTTT
abundance: medium-sized; j_gene: TRBJ2-7; v_gene: TRBV5-4; d_gene: NA; CDR3aa: CASSFGSGGVEQYF; CDR3nt: TGTGCCAGCAGCTTTGGCTCCGGAGGGGTCGAGCAGTACTTC
abundance: NA; j_gene: TRBJ1-1; v_gene: TRBV7-9; d_gene: TRBD1; CDR3aa: CASSLPGTVFAEAFF; CDR3nt: TGTGCCAGCAGCTTACCCGGGACAGTGTTCGCTGAAGCTTTCTTT
abundance: NA; j_gene: TRBJ2-5; v_gene: TRBV7-9; d_gene: NA; CDR3aa: CASSFTGILETQYF; CDR3nt: TGTGCCAGCAGCTTCACAGGGATCTTAGAGACCCAGTACTTC
abundance: NA; j_gene: TRBJ1-3; v_gene: TRBV5-1; d_gene: NA; CDR3aa: CASSQTPKGNTIYF; CDR3nt: TGCGCCAGCAGCCAAACGCCAAAGGGAAACACCATATATTTT
abundance: NA; j_gene: TRBJ1-1; v_gene: TRBV2; d_gene: NA; CDR3aa: CASSDRSRNTEAFF; CDR3nt: TGTGCCAGCAGTGACCGGAGCCGGAACACTGAAGCTTTCTTT
abundance: NA; j_gene: TRBJ1-1; v_gene: TRBV9; d_gene: NA; CDR3aa: CASSPRQAYTEAFF; CDR3nt: TGTGCCAGCAGCCCTCGACAGGCGTACACTGAAGCTTTCTTT
abundance: NA; j_gene: TRBJ2-1; v_gene: TRBV5-1; d_gene: TRBD2; CDR3aa: CASSLVGGEQFF; CDR3nt: TGCGCCAGCAGCTTGGTGGGGGGGGAGCAGTTCTTC
abundance: once; j_gene: TRBJ2-7; v_gene: TRBV11-2; d_gene: NA; CDR3aa: CASSLQGPREQYF; CDR3nt: TGTGCCAGCAGCTTACAGGGGCCGAGGGAGCAGTACTTC
abundance: NA; j_gene: TRBJ2-6; v_gene: TRBV28; d_gene: TRBD1; CDR3aa: CASSPGTGGVSGANVLTF; CDR3nt: TGTGCCAGCAGTCCCGGGACAGGGGGCGTGTCTGGGGCCAACGTCCTGACTTTC
abundance: NA; j_gene: TRBJ2-7; v_gene: TRBV18; d_gene: NA; CDR3aa: CASSQGGEQYF; CDR3nt: TGTGCCAGCTCCCAGGGGGGCGAGCAGTACTTC
abundance: NA; j_gene: TRBJ2-5; v_gene: TRBV18; d_gene: TRBD1; CDR3aa: CASSQRTGMGETQYF; CDR3nt: TGTGCCAGCTCACAAAGGACAGGGATGGGAGAGACCCAGTACTTC
abundance: NA; j_gene: TRBJ1-1; v_gene: TRBV29-1; d_gene: NA; CDR3aa: CSVESDSRRAFF; CDR3nt: TGCAGCGTTGAGTCAGACAGCCGTAGGGCTTTCTTT
abundance: NA; j_gene: TRBJ2-1; v_gene: TRBV7-9; d_gene: NA; CDR3aa: CASSLVGADHNEQFF; CDR3nt: TGTGCCAGCAGCCTCGTCGGAGCGGATCACAATGAGCAGTTCTTC
abundance: NA; j_gene: TRBJ2-3; v_gene: TRBV5-1; d_gene: TRBD2; CDR3aa: CASSLEGGLAGVTDTQYF; CDR3nt: TGCGCCAGCAGCTTGGAAGGGGGGCTAGCGGGAGTGACAGATACGCAGTATTTT
abundance: NA; j_gene: TRBJ2-7; v_gene: TRBV5-3; d_gene: TRBD1; CDR3aa: CARQRTGSYEQYF; CDR3nt: TGTGCCAGGCAACGGACAGGCTCCTACGAGCAGTACTTC
abundance: NA; j_gene: TRBJ1-5; v_gene: TRBV6-6; d_gene: TRBD1; CDR3aa: CASQDRGRNQPQHF; CDR3nt: TGTGCCAGCCAAGACAGGGGCCGAAATCAGCCCCAGCATTTT
abundance: NA; j_gene: TRBJ2-3; v_gene: TRBV7-4; d_gene: TRBD2; CDR3aa: CASSDLRLAGVCADTQYF; CDR3nt: TGTGCCAGCAGCGACCTGCGGCTAGCGGGAGTTTGCGCAGATACGCAGTATTTT
abundance: NA; j_gene: TRBJ2-2; v_gene: TRBV28; d_gene: TRBD1; CDR3aa: CASKLGTGFSGELFF; CDR3nt: TGTGCCAGCAAACTAGGGACAGGGTTTTCCGGGGAGCTGTTTTTT
abundance: few; j_gene: TRBJ2-1; v_gene: TRBV5-1; d_gene: NA; CDR3aa: CAGSPGTGNVGNNEQFF; CDR3nt: TGCGCCGGCTCGCCAGGGACGGGGAATGTGGGGAATAATGAGCAGTTCTTC
abundance: NA; j_gene: TRBJ2-7; v_gene: TRBV6-1; d_gene: TRBD2; CDR3aa: CASSEQRGSYEQYF; CDR3nt: TGTGCCAGCAGTGAGCAGCGGGGATCCTACGAGCAGTACTTC
abundance: NA; j_gene: TRBJ2-7; v_gene: TRBV10-3; d_gene: NA; CDR3aa: CAISDGHYEQYF; CDR3nt: TGTGCCATCAGTGACGGGCACTACGAGCAGTACTTC
abundance: NA; j_gene: TRBJ1-2; v_gene: TRBV7-2; d_gene: NA; CDR3aa: CASSLAPQFYGYTF; CDR3nt: TGTGCCAGCAGCTTAGCGCCACAGTTCTATGGCTACACCTTC
abundance: NA; j_gene: TRBJ2-7; v_gene: TRBV9; d_gene: NA; CDR3aa: CASSVAGRSYEQYF; CDR3nt: TGTGCCAGCAGCGTAGCAGGGAGGTCCTACGAGCAGTACTTC
abundance: once; j_gene: TRBJ2-7; v_gene: TRBV27; d_gene: TRBD2; CDR3aa: CASSLGLAVYEQYF; CDR3nt: TGTGCCAGCAGTCTGGGACTAGCGGTCTACGAGCAGTACTTC
abundance: NA; j_gene: TRBJ1-1; v_gene: TRBV6-5; d_gene: NA; CDR3aa: CASSLKQVNTEAFF; CDR3nt: TGTGCCAGCAGCCTAAAACAGGTGAACACTGAAGCTTTCTTT
abundance: NA; j_gene: TRBJ2-7; v_gene: TRBV7-2; d_gene: NA; CDR3aa: CASSLGASSAYYEQYF; CDR3nt: TGTGCCAGCAGCTTAGGGGCATCTTCAGCCTACTACGAGCAGTACTTC
abundance: once; j_gene: TRBJ2-7; v_gene: TRBV11-3; d_gene: TRBD2; CDR3aa: CASSLAARGVYEQYF; CDR3nt: TGTGCCAGCAGCTTAGCCGCCCGGGGGGTGTACGAGCAGTACTTC
abundance: NA; j_gene: TRBJ1-4; v_gene: TRBV18; d_gene: NA; CDR3aa: CASSPSPHRGGYGEKLFF; CDR3nt: TGTGCCAGCTCACCATCGCCCCACCGGGGGGGGTACGGTGAAAAACTGTTTTTT
abundance: few; j_gene: TRBJ1-1; v_gene: TRBV29-1; d_gene: NA; CDR3aa: CSVLEQGNTEAFF; CDR3nt: TGCAGCGTCCTCGAGCAGGGGAACACTGAAGCTTTCTTT
abundance: NA; j_gene: TRBJ2-3; v_gene: TRBV7-2; d_gene: NA; CDR3aa: CASSRGGTDTQYF; CDR3nt: TGTGCCAGCAGTCGCGGGGGCACAGATACGCAGTATTTT
abundance: NA; j_gene: TRBJ2-4; v_gene: TRBV18; d_gene: NA; CDR3aa: CASSPASGRLGIQYF; CDR3nt: TGTGCCAGCTCACCAGCGAGTGGGCGGCTGGGCATTCAGTACTTC
abundance: NA; j_gene: TRBJ1-1; v_gene: TRBV10-3; d_gene: TRBD1; CDR3aa: CAISQPQTGDTEAFF; CDR3nt: TGTGCCATCAGTCAACCACAAACAGGGGACACTGAAGCTTTCTTT
abundance: NA; j_gene: TRBJ2-5; v_gene: TRBV6-5; d_gene: NA; CDR3aa: CASRSEIGETQYF; CDR3nt: TGTGCCAGCCGATCAGAGATCGGGGAGACCCAGTACTTC
abundance: NA; j_gene: TRBJ1-2; v_gene: TRBV29-1; d_gene: NA; CDR3aa: CSVENGGYTF; CDR3nt: TGCAGCGTTGAAAACGGTGGCTACACCTTC
abundance: NA; j_gene: TRBJ1-1; v_gene: TRBV7-2; d_gene: NA; CDR3aa: CASSLAIGRTEAFF; CDR3nt: TGTGCCAGCAGCTTAGCGATCGGGAGGACTGAAGCTTTCTTT
abundance: NA; j_gene: TRBJ2-5; v_gene: TRBV28; d_gene: NA; CDR3aa: CASTQGREETQYF; CDR3nt: TGTGCCAGCACCCAGGGCAGGGAAGAGACCCAGTACTTC
abundance: NA; j_gene: TRBJ1-2; v_gene: TRBV4-1; d_gene: NA; CDR3aa: CASSVEGNYGYTF; CDR3nt: TGCGCCAGCAGCGTTGAGGGTAACTATGGCTACACCTTC
abundance: few; j_gene: TRBJ1-6; v_gene: TRBV28; d_gene: NA; CDR3aa: CASSSYSPLHF; CDR3nt: TGTGCCAGCAGTTCTTACTCCCCCCTCCACTTT
abundance: NA; j_gene: TRBJ1-4; v_gene: TRBV7-2; d_gene: TRBD1; CDR3aa: CASSSDRATNEKLFF; CDR3nt: TGTGCCAGCAGCTCGGACAGGGCAACTAATGAAAAACTGTTTTTT
abundance: NA; j_gene: TRBJ1-2; v_gene: TRBV7-9; d_gene: NA; CDR3aa: CASSLDAGAPGYTF; CDR3nt: TGTGCCAGCAGCTTAGATGCAGGGGCGCCGGGCTACACCTTC
abundance: NA; j_gene: TRBJ1-3; v_gene: TRBV7-2; d_gene: NA; CDR3aa: CASSPQGLIRSTIYF; CDR3nt: TGTGCCAGCAGCCCACAGGGCCTCATTAGGAGCACCATATATTTT
abundance: NA; j_gene: TRBJ2-2; v_gene: TRBV7-3; d_gene: NA; CDR3aa: CASSLFPGQNTGELFF; CDR3nt: TGTGCCAGCAGCTTATTCCCTGGACAGAACACCGGGGAGCTGTTTTTT
abundance: NA; j_gene: TRBJ2-5; v_gene: TRBV7-6; d_gene: NA; CDR3aa: CASSLAQGRGETQYF; CDR3nt: TGTGCCAGCAGCTTAGCGCAGGGAAGGGGAGAGACCCAGTACTTC
abundance: NA; j_gene: TRBJ1-3; v_gene: TRBV28; d_gene: NA; CDR3aa: CASRTQGPSGNTIYF; CDR3nt: TGTGCCAGCAGGACTCAGGGGCCCTCTGGAAACACCATATATTTT
abundance: NA; j_gene: TRBJ2-1; v_gene: TRBV6-6; d_gene: TRBD2; CDR3aa: CASSPRTSGNNEQFF; CDR3nt: TGTGCCAGCAGTCCAAGGACTAGCGGGAATAATGAGCAGTTCTTC
abundance: NA; j_gene: TRBJ2-7; v_gene: TRBV5-6; d_gene: NA; CDR3aa: CASSLAPGHFSHEQYF; CDR3nt: TGTGCCAGCAGCTTGGCACCAGGACATTTTAGCCACGAGCAGTACTTC